The 31 T cell receptor beta chains below were found in one sample sequenced in a study of identical twins (TCRdb year 2016). The library came from 5' RACE. Instrument on record: Illumina HiSeq 2000. The public sequencing data were trimmed at Q25 with fastp and processed into clonotypes with MiXCR by TCRdb, which kept only in-frame beta chains. Each CDR3 protein appears once, grouped with its most common genes and DNA. The sample table holds about 210,000 distinct CDR3 sequences, of which about a tenth were seen once. Around 5.1% of the sample belongs to the ten largest clones. The sample was memory (CD45RO+) T cells sorted from blood. The cell subset or site label, as the study defines it: CD45RO+ enriched T cells. These receptors came from a woman between 18 and 30 years old in good health.

The rearrangement joins TRBV5-1 to TRBJ1-1, with D possibly TRBD1 on 6 matching bases. The ends were cut back, 0 bases at V and 10 bases at J, with 13 bases in the middle. The CDR3 length is 13 residues. CDR1 SGHRS and CDR2 YFSETQ come from the germline V gene. CDR3 DNA sequence: TGCGCCAGCAGCTTGGTGCAGGGGAGAGGAGCTTTCTTT. Protein: CASSLVQGRGAFF.

The gene calls are TRBV7-2 and TRBJ2-1; D not certain. Trimming pared 2 bases from V and 9 bases from J, leaving 11 bases between. Germline V gene lookup returns CDR1 SGHTA and CDR2 FQGNSA. The CDR3 spans 13 residues. The CDR3 DNA sequence: TGTGCCAGCAGCTTACGGTATGATAGTGAGCAGTTCTTC. Protein product: CASSLRYDSEQFF.

V is TRBV14 and J is TRBJ2-7, with D hard to call. The CDR3 totals 13 residues. Germline CDR1 is SGHDN and CDR2 is FVKESK. The germline V and J ends were trimmed by 2 bases and 3 bases, with 8 bases remaining between them. CDR3 nucleotides: TGTGCCAGCAGCCAAAACAGCCTCTACGAGCAGTACTTC. Translating it yields CASSQNSLYEQYF.

This clonotype was recorded a few times. The chain combines TRBV5-1 with TRBJ2-1; 8 bases agree with TRBD2. Looked up from germline, CDR1 is SGHRS and CDR2 is YFSETQ. The CDR3 runs 14 residues. V trimming: 2 bases; J trimming: 5 bases; junction bases outside the gene matches: 3. The CDR3 region has the DNA TGCGCCAGCAGCTTACCGGGGGGGCACAATGAGCAGTTCTTC. It is translated as CASSLPGGHNEQFF. Variable domain in full (rest from reference TRBV5-1 and TRBJ2-1): KAGVTQTPRYLIKTRGQQVTLSCSPISGHRSVSWYQQTPGQGLQFLFEYFSETQRNKGNFPGRFSGRQFSNSRSEMNVSTLELGDSALYLCASSLPGGHNEQFFGPGTRLTVL.

The chain recombines TRBV5-1 with TRBJ2-2, with 9 bases matching TRBD2. CDR1 is SGHRS, CDR2 YFSETQ, per germline. The length of the CDR3 is 16 residues. V shed 4 bases and J 6 bases; nucleotides not matched to a gene: 10. The CDR3 spells CASSPLSGSGAGELFF. The DNA of the CDR3 is TGCGCCAGCAGCCCCCTTAGCGGGAGTGGGGCCGGGGAGCTGTTTTTT.

This clonotype was seen more than once but under ten times. The chain joins TRBV4-3 to TRBJ1-2; 7 positions agree with TRBD1. CDR1 and CDR2 (germline): LGHNA, YSLEER. Germline trimming cut 0 bases from V and 3 bases from J; bases unmatched to any gene: 1. This CDR3 spans 14 amino acids. CDR3 in amino acids: CASSQEDRYYGYTF. The CDR3 DNA reads TGCGCCAGCAGCCAAGAGGACAGGTACTATGGCTACACCTTC.

In this sample, this clonotype is medium-sized. The V and J genes are TRBV6-2 or TRBV6-3 and TRBJ2-5; D unresolved. The V end was cut by 4 bases, the J end by 4 bases, with 16 bases between. Germline V lookup: CDR1 MNHEY, CDR2 SVGEGT. The CDR3 totals 15 residues. CDR3 amino acids: CASSSTTWSRETQYF. CDR3 nucleotide sequence: TGTGCCAGCAGTTCTACGACTTGGAGTAGAGAGACCCAGTACTTC.

The chain has TRBV7-9 and TRBJ1-6; TRBD1 matches 10 bases. With 3 bases clipped from V and 1 base from J, the junction kept 3 bases outside the gene matches. CDR3 length equals 17 residues. Germline V gene data show CDR1 as SEHNR and CDR2 as FQNEAQ (reference sequence). The CDR3 protein is CASSFDRGQSYNSPLHF. The CDR3 DNA reads TGTGCCAGCAGCTTCGACAGGGGGCAATCCTATAATTCACCCCTCCACTTT.

This clonotype has a count of ten or more. This CDR3 reads CASTRAGQGNEQYF. The CDR3 DNA sequence: TGTGCCAGCACCCGGGCCGGGCAGGGGAACGAGCAGTACTTC. This sequence joins TRBV12-3 or TRBV12-4 and TRBJ2-7, with D possibly TRBD1 on 6 matching bases. The CDR3 totals 14 residues. V lost 7 bases to trimming and J lost 5 bases, with 18 bases between them.

This clonotype has ten or more counts. The V gene is TRBV20-1, the J gene TRBJ1-4; D unclear. V was clipped by 1 base and J by 6 bases, with 15 bases between them. This CDR3 comprises 15 residues. Per germline, CDR1 DFQATT and CDR2 SNEGSKA (reference sequence). The CDR3 sequence is CSARGRRERDEKLFF. The CDR3 DNA follows: TGCAGTGCTAGAGGGAGGAGGGAGCGGGATGAAAAACTGTTTTTT.

The chain combines TRBV14 with TRBJ2-7; 13 bases align to TRBD2. J was trimmed by 2 bases and V by 4 bases; bases with no gene match: 2. This CDR3 has 15 residues. Germline-derived CDR1 and CDR2 are SGHDN and FVKESK. The CDR3 DNA sequence: TGTGCCAGCAGCCGCGGGACTAGCGGGGCCTACGAGCAGTACTTC. It specifies CASSRGTSGAYEQYF.

The DNA of the CDR3 is TGTGCCAGCAGCTTCCTTGGGGGAGTAGGGAATGAGCAGTTCTTC. Its protein product is CASSFLGGVGNEQFF. The J gene is TRBJ2-1, the V gene TRBV7-2; either TRBD1 or TRBD2 may fit D (5 bases each). Trimming removed 3 bases from V and 7 bases from J, with 16 bases in between. The CDR3 consists of 15 residues. Germline assignment: CDR1 SGHTA and CDR2 FQGNSA.

The chain joins TRBV12-3 or TRBV12-4 to TRBJ2-7, with TRBD2 identical over 12 bases. The CDR3 loop spans 15 amino acids. The ends lost 6 bases at V and 5 bases at J; junction bases unmatched: 8. CDR3 sequence reads: CASRRLAGVSNEQYF. CDR3 nucleotide sequence: TGTGCCAGCAGGAGACTAGCGGGAGTTTCCAACGAGCAGTACTTC.

At least ten counts were recorded for this clonotype. V usage is TRBV5-1 and J usage is TRBJ2-3; 8 bases align to TRBD1. Per the germline V gene, CDR1 is SGHRS and CDR2 is YFSETQ. V lost 5 bases, J lost 4 bases, and 9 bases stayed unmatched. This CDR3 contains 15 residues. The CDR3 DNA reads as TGCGCCAGCAGAATGGACCCAGGGGGCTCAGATACGCAGTATTTT. Translated: CASRMDPGGSDTQYF. The whole variable domain, remainder taken from reference TRBV5-1 and TRBJ2-3, is KAGVTQTPRYLIKTRGQQVTLSCSPISGHRSVSWYQQTPGQGLQFLFEYFSETQRNKGNFPGRFSGRQFSNSRSEMNVSTLELGDSALYLCASRMDPGGSDTQYFGPGTRLTVL.

The chain combines TRBV20-1 with TRBJ2-3; perhaps TRBD2 as D (5 bases). The CDR3 runs to 14 residues. The germline gives CDR1 DFQATT, CDR2 SNEGSKA (reference sequence). The CDR3 sequence is CSASRGIRTDTQYF. The CDR3 region has the DNA TGCAGCGCAAGCCGGGGTATTCGCACAGATACGCAGTATTTT.

This clonotype was seen only a few times. The V and J genes are TRBV28 and TRBJ2-2; D is uncertain. Trimming shortened V by 7 bases and J by 0 bases, and 6 bases separated the two germline ends. CDR1 is MDHEN and CDR2 is SYDVKM in the germline V gene. The CDR3 spans 13 residues. The CDR3 sequence is CASMGPNTGELFF. CDR3 nucleotides: TGTGCCAGCATGGGCCCGAACACCGGGGAGCTGTTTTTT.

This clonotype has at least ten counts. The gene calls are TRBV7-8 and TRBJ2-3; TRBD1 matches 11 bases. Germline loops: CDR1 SGHVS, CDR2 FQNEAQ. This CDR3 contains 16 residues. The trim removed 5 bases at V and 6 bases at J, leaving 10 bases unmatched. This chain's CDR3 is CASSTGQGGTIDTQYF. The DNA of the CDR3 is TGTGCCAGCAGCACGGGACAGGGGGGAACTATCGATACGCAGTATTTT.

This clonotype has just a few counts. The chain combines TRBV7-3 with TRBJ1-5; D remains ambiguous. CDR3 length: 13 residues. Per germline, CDR1 SGHTA and CDR2 FQGTGA. The germline V and J ends were trimmed by 5 bases and 0 bases, with 5 bases remaining between them. This CDR3 reads CASSPSSNQPQHF. The DNA of the CDR3 is TGTGCCAGCAGCCCCAGTAGCAATCAGCCCCAGCATTTT. Drawing the rest from reference TRBV7-3 and TRBJ1-5, the complete variable domain is GAGVSQTPSNKVTEKGKYVELRCDPISGHTALYWYRQSLGQGPEFLIYFQGTGAADDSGLPNDRFFAVRPEGSVSTLKIQRTERGDSAVYLCASSPSSNQPQHFGDGTRLSIL.

The chain uses TRBV7-9 and TRBJ2-1; 10 nucleotides match TRBD2. Germline assignment: CDR1 SEHNR and CDR2 FQNEAQ (reference sequence). V trimming: 3 bases; J trimming: 7 bases; junction bases outside the gene matches: 0. The CDR3 sequence is 13 residues long. The DNA of the CDR3 is TGTGCCAGCAGCTTTAGCGGGAGGAATGAGCAGTTCTTC. It encodes CASSFSGRNEQFF. The full variable domain, with the rest looked up from reference TRBV7-9 and TRBJ2-1, is DTGVSQNPRHKITKRGQNVTFRCDPISEHNRLYWYRQTLGQGPEFLTYFQNEAQLEKSRLLSDRFSAERPKGSFSTLEIQRTEQGDSAMYLCASSFSGRNEQFFGPGTRLTVL.

This chain connects TRBV13 to TRBJ1-1; D remains unclear. This CDR3 region has 16 residues. Per germline, CDR1 PRHDT and CDR2 FYEKMQ (reference sequence). With 1 base removed from V and 7 bases from J, the gap between germline ends came to 19 bases. CDR3 protein: CASSLVTGAPSGEAFF. The DNA of the CDR3 is TGTGCCAGCAGCTTAGTTACGGGAGCCCCCTCGGGTGAAGCTTTCTTT.

This clonotype has only a few counts. This chain joins TRBV7-2 and TRBJ2-3; possibly TRBD2 for D (7 bases). The germline gives CDR1 SGHTA, CDR2 FQGNSA. V lost 7 bases and J 5 bases, leaving 19 bases between the germline ends. The CDR3 is 15 residues long. The CDR3 reads CASISRAGAKDTQYF. CDR3 coding DNA: TGTGCCAGCATCTCTAGGGCGGGGGCGAAAGATACGCAGTATTTT.

This clonotype was found many times. This chain joins TRBV6-5 and TRBJ2-1; TRBD1 might be the D (8 bases). The germline CDR1 and CDR2 sequences are MNHEY and SVGAGI. Trimming pared 4 bases from V and 7 bases from J, leaving 11 bases between. This CDR3 spans 13 amino acids. The CDR3 here is CASSSQGGNEQFF. The CDR3 nucleotides read TGTGCCAGCAGTTCACAGGGGGGGAATGAGCAGTTCTTC.

The V call is TRBV5-5, the J call TRBJ2-1; unclear D gene. V dropped 4 bases and J dropped 7 bases, with 12 bases sitting between them. Germline V CDR1 and CDR2: SGHKS, YYEKEE (reference sequence). The CDR3 loop spans 13 amino acids. The CDR3 DNA is TGTGCCAGCAGCCGCCCGACCGTTAATGAGCAGTTCTTC. Protein: CASSRPTVNEQFF.

The V and J genes are TRBV12-3 or TRBV12-4 and TRBJ1-2; 7 bases match TRBD1. Trimming took 8 bases from V and 5 from J; bases not matched to a gene: 8. The CDR3 loop spans 13 amino acids. CDR3 coding DNA: TGTGCCAGCTCTCCGGGACAGCCATATGGCTACACCTTC. The encoded protein is CASSPGQPYGYTF.

This clonotype has ten or more counts. This chain links TRBV24-1 with TRBJ1-3; the D is unclear. Per the germline V gene, CDR1 is KGHDR and CDR2 is SFDVKD. The length of the CDR3 is 16 residues. With 0 bases removed from V and 2 bases from J, the gap between germline ends came to 10 bases. In DNA form, the CDR3 reads TGTGCCACCAGTGATTTGCTCCCATCTGCTGGAAACACCATATATTTT. Translated, it gives CATSDLLPSAGNTIYF.

This clonotype has a count of ten or more. V usage is TRBV12-3 or TRBV12-4 and J usage is TRBJ2-1, with D maybe TRBD1 (5 bases). This CDR3 is 11 amino acids long. The germline V and J ends were trimmed by 11 bases and 8 bases, with 13 bases remaining between them. CDR3 region: CASRKGYEQFF. CDR3 nucleotide sequence: TGTGCCTCCCGGAAGGGGTATGAGCAGTTCTTC.

CDR3 in amino acids: CASSLQMGGGQETQYF. The CDR3 nucleotides read TGTGCCAGCAGCTTACAGATGGGCGGGGGGCAAGAGACCCAGTACTTC. This rearrangement joins TRBV7-8 to TRBJ2-5; 8 bases are a match to TRBD2. The CDR3 loop spans 16 amino acids. V dropped 2 bases and J dropped 2; count of bases not matched to a gene: 7. Germline CDR1 and CDR2: SGHVS and FQNEAQ.

This clonotype was counted at least ten times. V gene TRBV28 combines with J gene TRBJ1-2, with D hard to call. Trimming removed 6 bases from V and 4 bases from J, with 12 bases in between. This CDR3 has 13 amino acids. The germline gives CDR1 MDHEN, CDR2 SYDVKM. The CDR3 sequence is CASSLDGLYGYTF. In nucleotides, the CDR3 is TGTGCCAGCAGCCTTGACGGACTCTATGGCTACACCTTC.

The table lists this clonotype with a few counts. The chain carries TRBV5-1 and TRBJ2-5; D not certain. From germline, CDR1 is SGHRS and CDR2 YFSETQ. The CDR3 contains 14 residues. V shed 5 bases and J shed 2 bases, with 13 bases lying between them. For the CDR3, the DNA is TGCGCCAGCAGTAACCCCGCAGGACAAGAGACCCAGTACTTC. It is translated as CASSNPAGQETQYF.

This clonotype showed up many times. The V and J genes are TRBV5-1 and TRBJ2-7; D not resolved. Deletions cut 2 bases from V and 4 bases from J, with 13 bases between. Germline CDR1 is SGHRS and CDR2 is YFSETQ. The CDR3 extends over 14 amino acids. CDR3 protein: CASSFGEASYEQYF. CDR3 DNA sequence: TGCGCCAGCAGCTTTGGAGAGGCATCATACGAGCAGTACTTC.

The V and J genes are TRBV7-9 and TRBJ2-2; 9 nucleotides agree with TRBD1. There are 14 residues in the CDR3. Germline CDR1 is SEHNR and CDR2 is FQNEAQ (reference sequence). The V segment lost 5 bases and the J segment 9 bases; nucleotides outside the gene matches: 7. The CDR3 is CASSPGTGQRELFF. The CDR3, as DNA: TGTGCCAGCAGCCCAGGGACAGGGCAAAGGGAGCTGTTTTTT.